This T cell receptor (beta chain) was profiled in a study of T cell responses to AZD1222 COVID-19 vaccine. Findings of the study overall: Only a handful of AZD1222 recipients, several in all, had baseline seropositivity. The donors showed a predominance of white British ancestry and of females, with possible underestimation of clonal diversity.

Some clones are missing from TCRdb's copy, which holds only in-frame ones; the method was immunoSEQ multiplex PCR. The repertoire consists of approximately 83,000 clones, with 75% to 95% occurring once and the leading ten covering 4.5% to 5.5%. As for this clone: The antigen remains unidentified.

The TCR sequence derives from an adult in good health. The input for sequencing was peripheral blood, taken on day 0 of MenACWY control vaccination.

Here the CDR3 DNA reads TGTGCCACCAGCGTGAAGCGGGAGGGCCAAGATACGCAGTATTTT. Translation gives CATSVKREGQDTQYF. The chain has TRBV15 and TRBJ2-3; 10 positions match TRBD2. Trimming cost V 5 bases and J 5 bases; bases outside gene matches: 7. Germline V gene sequence: CDR1 LNHNV, CDR2 YYDKDF (reference sequence). This CDR3 is built from 15 residues.